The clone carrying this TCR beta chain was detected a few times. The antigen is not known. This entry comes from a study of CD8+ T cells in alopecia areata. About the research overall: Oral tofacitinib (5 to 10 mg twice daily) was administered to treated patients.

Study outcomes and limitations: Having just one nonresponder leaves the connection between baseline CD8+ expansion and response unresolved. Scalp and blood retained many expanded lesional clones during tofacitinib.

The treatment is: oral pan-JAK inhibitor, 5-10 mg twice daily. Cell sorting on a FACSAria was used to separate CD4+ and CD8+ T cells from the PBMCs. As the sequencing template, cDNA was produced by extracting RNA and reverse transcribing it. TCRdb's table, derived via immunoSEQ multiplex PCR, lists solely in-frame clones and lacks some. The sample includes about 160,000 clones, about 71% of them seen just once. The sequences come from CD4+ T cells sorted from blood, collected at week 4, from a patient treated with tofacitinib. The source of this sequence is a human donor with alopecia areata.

CDR3 nucleotide sequence: TGTGCCACGGGGATAGAGCCCTACAATGAGCAGTTCTTC. Translating gives CATGIEPYNEQFF. V is TRBV10-3 and J is TRBJ2-1; D possibly corresponds to TRBD2 (5 bases). Deletions cut 10 bases from V and 2 bases from J, with 12 bases between. This CDR3 is built from 13 residues. Looked up from germline, CDR1 is ENHRY and CDR2 is SYGVKD.